This T cell receptor beta chain emerged from a study of blood T cell repertoires in COVID-19. Across the whole study: The samples span acute and convalescent COVID-19 from the United States, Italy and Spain. PBMCs, B-cell-depleted T cells, or T cells were the source of the cDNA or gDNA that made up the material.

Authors' methods: The authors estimated nucleated cell counts from reference gene primer amplification. The method was immunoSEQ multiplex PCR; TCRdb's version includes in-frame clones alone and lacks a portion of them. The DNA was the basis for D and trimming; V, J and clone size are from that table. The table has 40,000 to 60,000 clones, approximately 90% seen once. This CDR3 spans 16 amino acids. J was trimmed by 3 bases and V by 2 bases; bases with no gene match: 8. Germline V CDR1 and CDR2: ENHRY, SYGVKD. This chain connects TRBV10-3 to TRBJ2-3, with 7 bases that match TRBD1. This TCR derives from a man between 40 and 49 years old with active COVID-19. The sample consisted of peripheral blood. The CDR3 DNA reads as TGTGCCATCAGTGAGGAGGAAGTACAGGGGACAGATACGCAGTATTTT. Translated, it gives CAISEEEVQGTDTQYF.